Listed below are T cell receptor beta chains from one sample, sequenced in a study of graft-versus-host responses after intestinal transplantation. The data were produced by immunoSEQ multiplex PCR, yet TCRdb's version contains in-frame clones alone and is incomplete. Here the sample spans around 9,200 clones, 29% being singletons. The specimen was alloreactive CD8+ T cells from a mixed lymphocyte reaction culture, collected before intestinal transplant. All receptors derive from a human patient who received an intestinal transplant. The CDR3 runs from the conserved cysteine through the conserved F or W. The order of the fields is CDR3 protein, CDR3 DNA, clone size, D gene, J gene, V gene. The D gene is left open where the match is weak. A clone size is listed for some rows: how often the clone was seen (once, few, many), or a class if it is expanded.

CDR3: CASSSGGGDTQYF
DNA: TGTGCCAGCAGTTCGGGAGGGGGGGATACGCAGTATTTT
size: few
D: TRBD2
J: TRBJ2-3
V: TRBV6-5

CDR3: CASSDHGGGLTDTQYF
DNA: TGTGCCAGCAGTGACCACGGCGGGGGCCTCACAGATACGCAGTATTTT
size: .
D: .
J: TRBJ2-3
V: TRBV25-1

CDR3: CASSFAAGTNYGYTF
DNA: TGTGCCAGCAGCTTCGCGGCAGGGACTAACTATGGCTACACCTTC
size: .
D: .
J: TRBJ1-2
V: TRBV5-6

CDR3: CASSPPGTVRDTEAFF
DNA: TGTGCCAGCAGCCCGCCCGGGACAGTCCGGGACACTGAAGCTTTCTTT
size: few
D: TRBD1
J: TRBJ1-1
V: TRBV5-4

CDR3: CASSGWDSQSSYEQYF
DNA: TGTGCCAGCAGTGGTTGGGACAGCCAGAGCTCCTACGAGCAGTACTTC
size: .
D: TRBD1
J: TRBJ2-7
V: TRBV27

CDR3: CASSLEGEQPQHF
DNA: TGTGCCAGCAGCTTGGAGGGGGAACAGCCCCAGCATTTT
size: .
D: .
J: TRBJ1-5
V: TRBV5-4

CDR3: CASSFAGPSYEQYF
DNA: TGTGCCAGCAGTTTTGCAGGTCCCTCCTACGAGCAGTACTTC
size: medium-sized
D: .
J: TRBJ2-7
V: TRBV6-5

CDR3: CASSTQSGATQYF
DNA: TGTGCCAGCAGCACCCAGAGCGGGGCGACCCAGTACTTC
size: .
D: TRBD2
J: TRBJ2-5
V: TRBV9

CDR3: CASSYGGVWAEQYF
DNA: TGTGCCAGCAGCTACGGGGGGGTGTGGGCCGAGCAGTACTTC
size: medium-sized
D: TRBD2
J: TRBJ2-7
V: TRBV6-5

CDR3: CASSFGAGGGYNEQFF
DNA: TGTGCCAGCAGCTTCGGAGCGGGGGGCGGCTACAATGAGCAGTTCTTC
size: medium-sized
D: TRBD2
J: TRBJ2-1
V: TRBV7-2

CDR3: CASSQDQGAGNTIYF
DNA: TGCGCCAGCAGCCAAGATCAAGGGGCAGGAAACACCATATATTTT
size: large
D: .
J: TRBJ1-3
V: TRBV4-1

CDR3: CASSQSRGRGRGNTEAFF
DNA: TGTGCCAGCAGCCAATCGAGGGGCAGGGGGCGCGGGAACACTGAAGCTTTCTTT
size: .
D: TRBD1
J: TRBJ1-1
V: TRBV7-9

CDR3: CASSHGQGAGGYTF
DNA: TGCGCCAGCAGCCACGGACAGGGGGCAGGGGGCTACACCTTC
size: few
D: TRBD1
J: TRBJ1-2
V: TRBV4-3

CDR3: CASSWGRDTGELFF
DNA: TGCGCCAGCAGTTGGGGGCGGGACACCGGGGAGCTGTTTTTT
size: .
D: .
J: TRBJ2-2
V: TRBV4-1

CDR3: CATSRTGTGFDEQYF
DNA: TGTGCCACCAGCAGAACCGGGACAGGGTTCGACGAGCAGTACTTC
size: .
D: TRBD1
J: TRBJ2-7
V: TRBV15

CDR3: CASSYPTGEAFF
DNA: TGTGCCAGCAGTTACCCAACAGGGGAAGCTTTCTTT
size: .
D: .
J: TRBJ1-1
V: TRBV6-5

CDR3: CASGGLMNTEAFF
DNA: TGTGCCAGCGGCGGACTCATGAACACTGAAGCTTTCTTT
size: few
D: .
J: TRBJ1-1
V: TRBV7-9

CDR3: CASSLGGGSDEQYF
DNA: TGTGCCAGCAGCTTAGGGGGCGGGAGCGACGAGCAGTACTTC
size: .
D: TRBD2
J: TRBJ2-7
V: TRBV7-9